A selection of T cell receptor beta chains follows, all from one sample in a study of cytomegalovirus exposure and HLA in healthy donors. This table comes from immunoSEQ multiplex PCR, and its TCRdb copy is limited to in-frame clones, with some not included. The sample includes about 110,000 clones, approximately 89% of them seen just once. The sample was PBMCs. The source of these receptors is a woman under 30 in good health and CMV-seronegative. CDR3s include the opening cysteine and the closing phenylalanine or tryptophan. Each record gives: D gene, J gene, V gene, clone size, CDR3 DNA, CDR3 protein. D genes are given only for firm matches. Size is omitted from some rows. Given values are once, few, many or a class for expanded clones.

. | TRBJ2-2 | TRBV7-2 | . | TGTGCCAGCAGCTTAAATACGGCGAACACCGGGGAGCTGTTTTTT | CASSLNTANTGELFF
. | TRBJ2-7 | TRBV6-6 | . | TGTGCCAGCAGTTACCGGAGAGGAGCGCAGTACTTC | CASSYRRGAQYF
TRBD1 | TRBJ1-2 | TRBV4-1 | . | TGCGCCAGCAGCCAAGTTGGGACAGGTGGCTACACCTTC | CASSQVGTGGYTF
TRBD2 | TRBJ2-1 | TRBV9 | . | TGTGCCAGCAGCGGATCCGGGACTAGCGGGAGGGCCTTTGGTAGTGAGCAGTTCTTC | CASSGSGTSGRAFGSEQFF
. | TRBJ1-3 | TRBV5-4 | . | TGTGCCAGCACCGGCAGGACAGCCTCTGGAAACACCATATATTTT | CASTGRTASGNTIYF
TRBD2 | TRBJ2-7 | TRBV7-9 | . | TGTGCCAGCAGTCAAACCTACCTTGAGGAGGGGAGGGTTGGGCAGTACTTC | CASSQTYLEEGRVGQYF
. | TRBJ2-1 | TRBV11-3 | . | TGTGCCAGCAGCAGCTGGGGGGACAATGAGCAGTTCTTC | CASSSWGDNEQFF
. | TRBJ2-7 | TRBV7-3 | few | TGTGCCAGCAGCCCCCAGGTGGGCTACGAGCAGTACTTC | CASSPQVGYEQYF
. | TRBJ1-1 | TRBV7-9 | few | TGTGCCAGCAGCAACGTGGCCGGGACTCTTATGAACACTGAAGCTTTCTTT | CASSNVAGTLMNTEAFF
. | TRBJ1-5 | TRBV6-5 | . | TGTGCCAGCCGTGGGGGGATCGGGCAGCCCCAGCATTTT | CASRGGIGQPQHF
TRBD1 | TRBJ2-7 | TRBV6-5 | . | TGTGCCAGCAGTCCGACCGGGACAGCCCCCTACGAGCAGTACTTC | CASSPTGTAPYEQYF
TRBD1 | TRBJ1-2 | TRBV7-9 | . | TGTGCCAGCAGCTCACAGGGGACCTCTAACTATGGCTACACCTTC | CASSSQGTSNYGYTF
. | TRBJ2-7 | TRBV27 | . | TGTGCCAGCAGTTACGGGGAGGCGAACGAGCAGTACTTC | CASSYGEANEQYF
TRBD1 | TRBJ2-3 | TRBV9 | . | TGTGCCAGCAGCGCCCGGGACAGTACCATTAGGGATACGCAGTATTTT | CASSARDSTIRDTQYF
TRBD2 | TRBJ2-1 | TRBV7-8 | . | TGTGCCAGCAGCTCGTACCTTCATAGCGGGAGTGATGAGCAGTTCTTC | CASSSYLHSGSDEQFF
. | TRBJ2-2 | TRBV4-3 | once | TGCGCCAGCAGCCAAATATCCGAGCGCGGCGGGGAGCTGTTTTTT | CASSQISERGGELFF
. | TRBJ2-3 | TRBV6-4 | . | TGTGCCAGCAGTGACTCGGCGGATAGCACAGATACGCAGTATTTT | CASSDSADSTDTQYF
. | TRBJ1-5 | TRBV27 | once | TGTGCCAGCAGTTTAGCAGGGGGCAATCAGCCCCAGCATTTT | CASSLAGGNQPQHF
TRBD1 | TRBJ1-2 | TRBV6-1 | . | TGTGCCAGCAGTCTGGACAGGGGAGGCTACACCTTC | CASSLDRGGYTF
. | TRBJ1-6 | TRBV5-6 | . | TGTGCCAGCAGCTTGGTCGCAGGGGCGTTGAATTCACCCCTCCACTTT | CASSLVAGALNSPLHF
. | TRBJ2-1 | TRBV6-1 | once | TGTGCCAGCAGTCCCCAGACAGGAGGCAATGAGCAGTTCTTC | CASSPQTGGNEQFF
. | TRBJ2-1 | TRBV6-5 | . | TGTGCCAGCACCCTTATAGCGGATTCCTACAATGAGCAGTTCTTC | CASTLIADSYNEQFF
. | TRBJ1-4 | TRBV4-1 | . | TGCGCCAGCAGCCGCGGAACAGGGTCCGAAAAACTGTTTTTT | CASSRGTGSEKLFF
. | TRBJ2-5 | TRBV4-2 | . | TGTGCCAGCAGCCAAGGGTCAGCGGGCCAAGAGACCCAGTACTTC | CASSQGSAGQETQYF
TRBD1 | TRBJ2-7 | TRBV2 | . | TGTGCCAGCAGTGACCCCGGACAGGGGGCCTACGAGCAGTACTTC | CASSDPGQGAYEQYF
. | TRBJ2-7 | TRBV10-3 | . | TGTGCCATCAGTGAGCCCCGGGACAAAGGCGAGCAGTACTTC | CAISEPRDKGEQYF
. | TRBJ1-1 | TRBV29-1 | . | TGCAGCGTTACGAGTAGAGCTTTCTTT | CSVTSRAFF
TRBD2 | TRBJ2-7 | TRBV11-1 | . | TGTGCCAGCAGCTTAGGAAGTAGCGGGAGGGTCTTCTACGAGCAGTACTTC | CASSLGSSGRVFYEQYF
TRBD1 | TRBJ2-3 | TRBV28 | . | TGTGCCAGCAGTTCCCCGACAGGGCCAGATACGCAGTATTTT | CASSSPTGPDTQYF
TRBD1 | TRBJ2-7 | TRBV28 | . | TGTGCCAGCAGTTTCCCTCCGGGACAGGGAATTTACGAGCAGTACTTC | CASSFPPGQGIYEQYF
. | TRBJ2-7 | TRBV10-1 | . | TGCGCCAGCAGTGAGGGCAGGCTCTACGAGCAGTACTTC | CASSEGRLYEQYF
. | TRBJ1-3 | TRBV6-6 | few | TGTGCCAGCAGCATCGACAGTACTGGAAACACCATATATTTT | CASSIDSTGNTIYF
TRBD2 | TRBJ2-3 | TRBV5-1 | once | TGCGCCAGCAGCTTAACGGGGGGGCCCCCCGCAGATACGCAGTATTTT | CASSLTGGPPADTQYF
. | TRBJ1-2 | TRBV6-1 | . | TGTGCCAGCAGTGAACTGATAGGGGCTAACTATGGCTACACCTTC | CASSELIGANYGYTF
TRBD1 | TRBJ2-6 | TRBV5-4 | . | TGTGCCAGCAGCCCTATACAGGGGGCTACTGGGGCCAACGTCCTGACTTTC | CASSPIQGATGANVLTF
. | TRBJ1-4 | TRBV18 | . | TGTGCCAGCTCACCACCGATCAGGGGTGGTAGTGAAAAACTGTTTTTT | CASSPPIRGGSEKLFF
. | TRBJ2-3 | TRBV5-1 | once | TGCGCCAGCAGTACTGCCCGCACAGATACGCAGTATTTT | CASSTARTDTQYF
. | TRBJ1-5 | TRBV18 | once | TGTGCCAGCTCACCACCGGACAGCATATATAGCAATCAGCCCCAGCATTTT | CASSPPDSIYSNQPQHF
TRBD1 | TRBJ1-3 | TRBV6-6 | . | TGTGCCAGCAGTGCCGGGACAGGGCTTAGAAACACCATATATTTT | CASSAGTGLRNTIYF
. | TRBJ2-7 | TRBV30 | . | TGTGCCTGGAGCTTGTCCTACGAGCAGTACTTC | CAWSLSYEQYF
TRBD2 | TRBJ2-3 | TRBV18 | . | TGTGCCAGCTCATGGACTAGCGGGATTACAGATACGCAGTATTTT | CASSWTSGITDTQYF
TRBD1 | TRBJ1-6 | TRBV6-1 | few | TGTGCCAGCAGTGAAATACAGGGGAATAATTCACCCCTCCACTTT | CASSEIQGNNSPLHF
TRBD1 | TRBJ2-7 | TRBV7-9 | . | TGTGCCAGCAGCCCCCCAGGGACAGGGGGCTCCGAGCAGTACTTC | CASSPPGTGGSEQYF
. | TRBJ2-2 | TRBV7-3 | . | TGTGCCAGCAGCAGGGAGTACACCGGGGAGCTGTTTTTT | CASSREYTGELFF
TRBD1 | TRBJ1-4 | TRBV13 | . | TGTGCCAGCAGCCCGCGGACAGGGAAGGGAGAAAAACTGTTTTTT | CASSPRTGKGEKLFF
. | TRBJ1-2 | TRBV5-1 | . | TGCGCCAGCAGCTCCAGACCCGGGACACTGGATGGCTACACCTTC | CASSSRPGTLDGYTF
TRBD1 | TRBJ1-2 | TRBV2 | . | TGTGCCAGCAGTAGCCGCCCGGGACAGACGATATTATATGGCTACACCTTC | CASSSRPGQTILYGYTF
TRBD1 | TRBJ1-1 | TRBV2 | . | TGTGCCAGCCGGAGAGGCCGGGACAGGGGGGACACTGAAGCTTTCTTT | CASRRGRDRGDTEAFF
TRBD1 | TRBJ1-2 | TRBV2 | once | TGTGCCAGCAGTGAAGCGGCCCTCCGACAGGGGGGTCATGGCTACACCTTC | CASSEAALRQGGHGYTF
TRBD1 | TRBJ1-3 | TRBV5-1 | . | TGCGCCAGCAGCCGTGACAGGGGAGCTGCCGACACCATATATTTT | CASSRDRGAADTIYF
TRBD1 | TRBJ2-2 | TRBV6-4 | once | TGTGCCAGCCCCTCCGACAGGGCTACGAACACCGGGGAGCTGTTTTTT | CASPSDRATNTGELFF
TRBD1 | TRBJ1-3 | TRBV5-1 | . | TGCGCCAGCAGCTTGGAACAGGAGGGACAGGGAGTTTTGGAACTGGGAAACACCATATATTTT | CASSLEQEGQGVLELGNTIYF
. | TRBJ2-7 | TRBV15 | . | TGTGCCACCAGCAGAGCGGGGGACAGATGGTCCTACGAGCAGTACTTC | CATSRAGDRWSYEQYF
TRBD1 | TRBJ2-3 | TRBV29-1 | . | TGCAGCGTTGAGCAGGGGGCATCGGATACGCAGTATTTT | CSVEQGASDTQYF
. | TRBJ2-7 | TRBV6-1 | . | TGTGCCAGCAGTGAAGGGACAGACCAGCGGTACGAGCAGTACTTC | CASSEGTDQRYEQYF
TRBD2 | TRBJ2-1 | TRBV2 | . | TGTGCCAGCAGGGGACTAGCGGGTTACAATGAGCAGTTCTTC | CASRGLAGYNEQFF
. | TRBJ1-4 | TRBV12-1 | . | TGTGCCAGCAGCTCTAACTCGGGACTTTGTGAAAAACTGTTTTTT | CASSSNSGLCEKLFF